These T cell receptor beta chains were read from a single sample in a study of T cell responses to AZD1222 COVID-19 vaccine. Assay used: immunoSEQ multiplex PCR; TCRdb lists only in-frame clones, some missing. The sample shows 95,000 to 100,000 clones, roughly 86% of them seen only once. The starting material was peripheral blood, obtained 28 days after the second AZD1222 dose. Receptors were obtained from an adult who received the AZD1222 COVID-19 vaccine. CDR3s include the opening cysteine and the closing phenylalanine or tryptophan. A D gene is named only where the DNA matches it firmly. Only part of the rows carry a size: once, few, many, or a class if the clone is expanded.

cdr3_nt	cdr3_aa	clone_size	v_call	j_call	d_call
TGTGCCAGCTCACCACAACCTACTGAAGCTTTCTTT	CASSPQPTEAFF	once	TRBV18	TRBJ1-1	NA
TGTGCCAGCAGCTTGAGCCAAATGAACACTGAAGCTTTCTTT	CASSLSQMNTEAFF	NA	TRBV7-9	TRBJ1-1	NA
TGTGCCAGCAGTTACTCCGACACCGGGCGGCAGTTGTACTTC	CASSYSDTGRQLYF	NA	TRBV6-2/TRBV6-3	TRBJ2-7	NA
TGCGCCAGCAGCTTTAGAGGGAAGGACTACGAGCAGTACTTC	CASSFRGKDYEQYF	NA	TRBV5-1	TRBJ2-7	NA
TGTGCCAGCAGCCAAGGTTTGGACAGGACCCCCTACAATGAGCAGTTCTTC	CASSQGLDRTPYNEQFF	once	TRBV4-2	TRBJ2-1	TRBD1
TGTGCCAGCAGCCAGACTGCGGTACAAGAGACCCAGTACTTC	CASSQTAVQETQYF	NA	TRBV3-1/TRBV3-2	TRBJ2-5	NA
TGTGCCACCAGCGTATCCCGACAGAACACCGGGGAGCTGTTTTTT	CATSVSRQNTGELFF	NA	TRBV15	TRBJ2-2	NA
TGTGCCAGCAAGGGCCCGAGGAAAGGGTCTGAAGGCTACACCTTC	CASKGPRKGSEGYTF	once	TRBV7-9	TRBJ1-2	NA
TGTGCCAGTCACTTGGACCCGTTGGGGGAGCTGTTTTTT	CASHLDPLGELFF	NA	TRBV19	TRBJ2-2	NA
TGTGCCAGCAGACCTTCCAGGGTAGACTATGGCTACACCTTC	CASRPSRVDYGYTF	NA	TRBV7-9	TRBJ1-2	NA
TGTGCCAGCACTCAACAGAGTATGAACACTGAAGCTTTCTTT	CASTQQSMNTEAFF	few	TRBV9	TRBJ1-1	NA
TGCGCCAGCAGCTTGGTGCCAGACCAAGAGACCCAGTACTTC	CASSLVPDQETQYF	NA	TRBV5-1	TRBJ2-5	NA
TGTGCCAGTAGTCGGGGCCGGGACAATGAGCAGTTCTTC	CASSRGRDNEQFF	NA	TRBV19	TRBJ2-1	NA
TGTGCCTGGAGTGCTATAACAGATACGCAGTATTTT	CAWSAITDTQYF	NA	TRBV30	TRBJ2-3	NA
TGTGCCAGCAGTTACTCCCGGGGGACAGAGGGGTTCTTC	CASSYSRGTEGFF	NA	TRBV6-6	TRBJ2-1	NA
TGTGCCAGCAGTTCGAAGGGGGTAGATACGCAGTATTTT	CASSSKGVDTQYF	NA	TRBV12-3/TRBV12-4	TRBJ2-3	NA
TGTGCCAGCAGTTATGAGCTTCTCCGCCCTCAGCCCCAGCATTTT	CASSYELLRPQPQHF	NA	TRBV6-2/TRBV6-3	TRBJ1-5	NA
TGCGCCAGCAGTGAGGGGGCCGCTGGCTACACCTTC	CASSEGAAGYTF	NA	TRBV10-2	TRBJ1-2	NA
TGCGCCAGCAGCTTGGACGGCTCTAGCACAGATACGCAGTATTTT	CASSLDGSSTDTQYF	NA	TRBV5-1	TRBJ2-3	NA
TGTGCCAGTGGACGGGGGACCGGGGAGCTGTTTTTT	CASGRGTGELFF	NA	TRBV19	TRBJ2-2	NA
TGTGCCAGCAGTGAAGGAGCCTTCTACGAGCAGTACTTC	CASSEGAFYEQYF	NA	TRBV6-1	TRBJ2-7	NA
TGTGCCAGCAGTTTGCGGGGGGGAAATCAGCCCCAGCATTTT	CASSLRGGNQPQHF	NA	TRBV28	TRBJ1-5	NA
TGCGCCAGCAGCCCTGAGCCCAGCGGTACGCAGTATTTT	CASSPEPSGTQYF	NA	TRBV5-1	TRBJ2-3	NA
TGTGCCAGCAGCTTGGTTGGTCAGCCCCAGCATTTT	CASSLVGQPQHF	NA	TRBV5-6	TRBJ1-5	NA
TGTGCCATCAGTGAAAACCTCAGACAGCCCCAGCATTTT	CAISENLRQPQHF	NA	TRBV10-3	TRBJ1-5	NA
TGTGCCAGTAGCCCGGGATTTTCCTACGAGCAGTACTTC	CASSPGFSYEQYF	NA	TRBV19	TRBJ2-7	NA
TGTGCCACCAGTGTCTCCGGGATCTTCGGCAATGAGCAGTTCTTC	CATSVSGIFGNEQFF	once	TRBV24-1	TRBJ2-1	NA
TGCACCAGCAGCCGAAGATGGGGTATCAGGTACACTGAAGCTTTCTTT	CTSSRRWGIRYTEAFF	NA	TRBV1	TRBJ1-1	NA
TGTGCCAGCAGCCACGGACAGGCAAGGGACTACGAGCAGTACTTC	CASSHGQARDYEQYF	NA	TRBV11-1	TRBJ2-7	TRBD1
TGTGCCAGCAGTTTATCACCCCGAGGGCCCCAGCATTTT	CASSLSPRGPQHF	NA	TRBV27	TRBJ1-5	NA
TGTGCCAGCAGTCCGGACAGGGGGGCTTATAATTCACCCCTCCACTTT	CASSPDRGAYNSPLHF	NA	TRBV6-2/TRBV6-3	TRBJ1-6	TRBD1
TGTGCCTGGAGGGCGGGAGTGGATACGCAGTATTTT	CAWRAGVDTQYF	NA	TRBV30	TRBJ2-3	TRBD2
TGTGCCAGCAGCTTGTCGGGTGGAAGCACCGGGGAGCTGTTTTTT	CASSLSGGSTGELFF	NA	TRBV5-4	TRBJ2-2	NA
TGTGCCAGCAGCCACCTAGGGCAGCCCCCAGATACGCAGTATTTT	CASSHLGQPPDTQYF	once	TRBV7-8	TRBJ2-3	NA